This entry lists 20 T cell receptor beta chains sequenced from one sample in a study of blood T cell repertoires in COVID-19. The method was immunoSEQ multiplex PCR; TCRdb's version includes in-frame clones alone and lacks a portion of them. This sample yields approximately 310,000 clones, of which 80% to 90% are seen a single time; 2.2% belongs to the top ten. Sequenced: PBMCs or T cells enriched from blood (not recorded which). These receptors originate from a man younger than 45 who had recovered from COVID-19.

CDR3 sequence: CASSLAGLGNYEQYF. The CDR3 DNA follows: TGTGCCAGCAGCTTGGCGGGACTGGGTAACTACGAGCAGTACTTC. This rearrangement joins TRBV5-5 to TRBJ2-7; D is possibly TRBD2 (6 bases). This CDR3 comprises 15 residues. Trimming stripped 0 bases from V and 3 bases from J, with 13 bases between. The germline V gene encodes CDR1 SGHKS and CDR2 YYEKEE (reference sequence).

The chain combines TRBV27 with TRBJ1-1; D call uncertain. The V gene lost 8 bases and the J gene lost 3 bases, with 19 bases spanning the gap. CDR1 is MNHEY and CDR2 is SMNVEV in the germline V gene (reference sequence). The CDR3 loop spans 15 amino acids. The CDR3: CASRLGEGWDTEAFF. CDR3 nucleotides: TGTGCCAGCCGCCTTGGGGAGGGTTGGGACACTGAAGCTTTCTTT.

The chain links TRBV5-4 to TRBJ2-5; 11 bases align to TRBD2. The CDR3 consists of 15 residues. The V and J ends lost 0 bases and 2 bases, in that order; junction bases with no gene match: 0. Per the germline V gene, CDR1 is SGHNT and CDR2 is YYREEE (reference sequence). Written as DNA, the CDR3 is TGTGCCAGCAGCTTGGTAGCGGGGGGGCAAGAGACCCAGTACTTC. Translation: CASSLVAGGQETQYF.

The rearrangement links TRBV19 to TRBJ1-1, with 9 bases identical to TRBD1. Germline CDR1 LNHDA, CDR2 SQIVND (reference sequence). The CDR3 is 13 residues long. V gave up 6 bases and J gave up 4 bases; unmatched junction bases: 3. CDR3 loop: CASRGTGPTEAFF. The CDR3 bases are TGTGCCAGTAGGGGGACAGGGCCCACTGAAGCTTTCTTT.

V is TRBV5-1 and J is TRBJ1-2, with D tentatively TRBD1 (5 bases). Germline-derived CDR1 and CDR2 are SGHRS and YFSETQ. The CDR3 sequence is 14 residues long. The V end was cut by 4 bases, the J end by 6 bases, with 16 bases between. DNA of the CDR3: TGCGCCAGCAGCACACAGACAGCAGTCGATGGCTACACCTTC. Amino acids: CASSTQTAVDGYTF.

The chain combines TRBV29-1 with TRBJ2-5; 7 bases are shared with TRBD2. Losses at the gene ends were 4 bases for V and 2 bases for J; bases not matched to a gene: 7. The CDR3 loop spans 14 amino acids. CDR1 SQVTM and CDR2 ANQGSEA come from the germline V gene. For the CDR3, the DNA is TGCAGCGTTGGCAGACTAGCCGCACAAGAGACCCAGTACTTC. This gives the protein CSVGRLAAQETQYF.

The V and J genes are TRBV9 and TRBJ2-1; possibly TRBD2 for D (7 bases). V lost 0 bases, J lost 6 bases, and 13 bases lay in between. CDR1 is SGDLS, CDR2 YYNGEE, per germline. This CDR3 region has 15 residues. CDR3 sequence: CASSVESGGANEQFF. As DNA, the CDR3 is TGTGCCAGCAGCGTAGAGAGTGGGGGGGCCAATGAGCAGTTCTTC.

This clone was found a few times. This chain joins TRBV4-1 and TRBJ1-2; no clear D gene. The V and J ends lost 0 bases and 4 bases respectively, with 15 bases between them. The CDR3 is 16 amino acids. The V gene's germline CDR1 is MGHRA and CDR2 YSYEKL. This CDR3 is CASSQDLLLQPYGYTF. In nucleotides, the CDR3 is TGCGCCAGCAGCCAAGATCTTTTATTACAGCCCTATGGCTACACCTTC.

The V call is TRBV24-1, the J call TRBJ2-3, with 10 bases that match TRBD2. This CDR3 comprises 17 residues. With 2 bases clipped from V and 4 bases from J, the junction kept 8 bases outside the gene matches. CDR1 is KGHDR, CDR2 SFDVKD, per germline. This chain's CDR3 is CATSDSRSGGASDTQYF. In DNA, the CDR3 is TGTGCCACCAGTGATTCGAGGAGCGGGGGGGCCTCAGATACGCAGTATTTT.

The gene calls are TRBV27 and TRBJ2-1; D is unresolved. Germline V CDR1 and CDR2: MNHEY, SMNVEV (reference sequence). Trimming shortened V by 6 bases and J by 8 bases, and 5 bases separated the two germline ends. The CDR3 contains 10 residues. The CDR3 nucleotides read TGTGCCAGCAGACGGGATGAGCAGTTCTTC. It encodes CASRRDEQFF.

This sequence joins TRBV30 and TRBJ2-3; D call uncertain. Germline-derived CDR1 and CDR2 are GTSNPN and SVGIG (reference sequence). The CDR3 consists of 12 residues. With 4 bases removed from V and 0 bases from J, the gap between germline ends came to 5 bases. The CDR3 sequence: CAWTLSTDTQYF. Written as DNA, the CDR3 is TGTGCCTGGACTCTCAGCACAGATACGCAGTATTTT.

CDR3: CASSDSWTGGPAQHF. CDR3 DNA sequence: TGTGCCAGCAGTGATTCGTGGACAGGGGGTCCGGCCCAGCATTTT. The V gene is TRBV6-1, the J gene TRBJ1-5; 10 nucleotides match TRBD1. V lost 3 bases, J lost 11 bases, and 10 bases stayed unmatched. Germline loops: CDR1 MNHNS, CDR2 SASEGT. The CDR3 sequence is 15 residues long.

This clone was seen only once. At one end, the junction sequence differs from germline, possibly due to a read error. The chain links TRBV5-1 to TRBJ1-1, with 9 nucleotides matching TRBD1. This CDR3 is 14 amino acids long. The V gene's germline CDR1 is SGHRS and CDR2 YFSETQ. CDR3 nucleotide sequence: TGCGCCAGCAGCTTGGATCCCGGGACAGGGAACAATCTCTTT. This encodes CASSLDPGTGNNLF.

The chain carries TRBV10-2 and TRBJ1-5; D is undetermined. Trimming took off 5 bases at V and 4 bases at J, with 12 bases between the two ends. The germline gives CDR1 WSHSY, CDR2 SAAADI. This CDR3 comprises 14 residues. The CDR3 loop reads CASSPWAGNQPQHF. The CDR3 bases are TGCGCCAGCAGTCCCTGGGCGGGTAATCAGCCCCAGCATTTT.

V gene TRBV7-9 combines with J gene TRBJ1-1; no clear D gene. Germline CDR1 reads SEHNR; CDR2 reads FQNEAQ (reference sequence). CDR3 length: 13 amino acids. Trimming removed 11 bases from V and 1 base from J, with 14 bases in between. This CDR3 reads CAGLEVWNTEAFF. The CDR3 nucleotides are TGTGCCGGCCTCGAGGTCTGGAACACTGAAGCTTTCTTT.

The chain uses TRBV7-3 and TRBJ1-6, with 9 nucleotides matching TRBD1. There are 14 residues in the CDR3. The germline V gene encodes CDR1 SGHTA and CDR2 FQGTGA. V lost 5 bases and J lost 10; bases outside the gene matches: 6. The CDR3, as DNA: TGTGCCAGCAGCCCTGGACAGGGGAGCTCACCCCTCCACTTT. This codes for CASSPGQGSSPLHF. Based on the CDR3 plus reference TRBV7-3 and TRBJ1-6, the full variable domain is GAGVSQTPSNKVTEKGKYVELRCDPISGHTALYWYRQSLGQGPEFLIYFQGTGAADDSGLPNDRFFAVRPEGSVSTLKIQRTERGDSAVYLCASSPGQGSSPLHFGNGTRLTVT.

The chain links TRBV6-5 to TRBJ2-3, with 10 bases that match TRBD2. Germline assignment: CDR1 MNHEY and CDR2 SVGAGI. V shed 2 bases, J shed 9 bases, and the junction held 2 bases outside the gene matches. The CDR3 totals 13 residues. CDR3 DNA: TGTGCCAGCAGTTACGAGCGGGGGGGCACGCAGTATTTT. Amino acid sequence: CASSYERGGTQYF.

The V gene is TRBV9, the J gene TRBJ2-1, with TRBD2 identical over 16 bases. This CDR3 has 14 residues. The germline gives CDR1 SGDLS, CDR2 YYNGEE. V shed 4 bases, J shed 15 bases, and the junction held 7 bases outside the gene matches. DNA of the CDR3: TGTGCCAGCAGCACCGGGACTAGCGGGGGGGCCTGGTTCTTC. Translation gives CASSTGTSGGAWFF.

Written as DNA, the CDR3 is TGTGCCAGCAGCCCCCGGACAATTCCCTCATATAGCTCCTACAATGAGCAGTTCTTC. This translates into CASSPRTIPSYSSYNEQFF. The rearrangement joins TRBV9 to TRBJ2-1; tentative D call: TRBD1 (5 bases). The germline CDR1 and CDR2 sequences are SGDLS and YYNGEE. The V end was cut by 4 bases, the J end by 0 bases, with 23 bases between. The CDR3 is 19 amino acids.

CDR3 residues: CATKIWRGAPYTQYF. In DNA, the CDR3 is TGTGCCACAAAAATCTGGCGGGGGGCACCCTATACGCAGTATTTT. The rearrangement uses TRBV24-1 and TRBJ2-3, with 8 bases lining up with TRBD2. Germline V gene sequence: CDR1 KGHDR, CDR2 SFDVKD. The CDR3 extends over 15 amino acids. After removal of 10 bases from V and 7 bases from J, the junction contained 15 bases not matched to a gene.